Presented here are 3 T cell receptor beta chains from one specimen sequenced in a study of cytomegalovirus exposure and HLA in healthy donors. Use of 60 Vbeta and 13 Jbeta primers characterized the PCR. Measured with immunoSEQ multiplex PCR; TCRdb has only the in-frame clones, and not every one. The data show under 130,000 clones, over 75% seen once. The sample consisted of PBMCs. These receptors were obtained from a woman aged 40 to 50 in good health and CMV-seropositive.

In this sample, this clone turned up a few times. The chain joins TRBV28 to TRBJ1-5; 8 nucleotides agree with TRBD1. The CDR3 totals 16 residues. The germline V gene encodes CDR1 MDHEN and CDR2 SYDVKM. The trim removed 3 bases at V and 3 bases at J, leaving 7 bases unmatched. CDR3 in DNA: TGTGCCAGCAGTTTCACTTGGACAGGGCCCAATCAGCCCCAGCATTTT. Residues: CASSFTWTGPNQPQHF.

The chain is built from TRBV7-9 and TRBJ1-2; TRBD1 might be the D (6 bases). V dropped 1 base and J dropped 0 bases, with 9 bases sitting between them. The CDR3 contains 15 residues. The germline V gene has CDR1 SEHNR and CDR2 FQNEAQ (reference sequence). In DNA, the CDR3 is TGTGCCAGCAGCTTAGGAACAGGGACTAACTATGGCTACACCTTC. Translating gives CASSLGTGTNYGYTF.

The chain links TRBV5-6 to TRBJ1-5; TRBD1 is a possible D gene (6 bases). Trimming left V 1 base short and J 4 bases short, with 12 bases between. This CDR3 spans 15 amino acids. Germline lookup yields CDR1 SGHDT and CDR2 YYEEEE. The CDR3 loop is CASSLRGHLNQPQHF. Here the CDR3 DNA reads TGTGCCAGCAGCTTGAGGGGACACCTAAATCAGCCCCAGCATTTT.